This entry features one T cell receptor (beta chain) sequence. There are many counts of this clonotype. No antigen is known for it. No base quality information exists; no much larger clone differs at one position. Donors were about 36 systemically healthy Caucasian individuals from Russia aged roughly 6 to 90 years. Approximately 10 milliliters of peripheral blood were collected from each donor into EDTA-treated Vacutainer tubes. Ficoll-Paque density-gradient centrifugation was used to isolate PBMCs, with at least 7 million per sample. Total RNA was extracted from PBMCs with Trizol reagent, with at least 6 micrograms obtained per sample. For every donor, flow cytometry on a PBMC aliquot measured the percentage of naive CD45RAhigh/CD27high T cells. V is cut by 5 bases and J by 6 bases, and the space between the germline ends is 18 bases. The CDR3 measures 15 amino acids from cysteine to phenylalanine. The only DNA kept is the CDR3, 45 bases in frame from the first base. CDR1 and CDR2, per the germline V gene, are SGHAT and FQNNGV.

This record belongs to a study of blood T cells in healthy people across ages (dated by TCRdb to the mid-2010s). The study in broad terms: In model experiments, template switching captured roughly one uniquely barcoded TCR beta cDNA molecule for every two T cells. Using the same blood draw, the study looked at two additional independent replicas of 1 million unique cDNA reads for two donors, one aged 18 to 30 and the other aged 80 or older. Age-related changes in TCR beta repertoire diversity were measured in the study by deep sequencing normalized with unique cDNA molecular identifiers. Donors of different ages were randomly distributed across sequencing lanes to avoid experimental bias. The donors were divided into four age groups: young (average around 16 years), middle-aged (roughly 40), aged (around 59) and long-lived (around 80). Overall study outcomes, separate from this receptor: Bulk unsorted PBMC profiling prevented conclusive comparison of naive and antigen-experienced compartments. The percentage of naive T cells measured by flow cytometry correlated strongly with observed TCR beta diversity. Compared with the aged group, more naive CD4+ T cells, fewer expanded clones and increased TCR diversity were shown by the long-lived group, suggesting age selection. Because the CMV infection status of the donors was unknown, age-related changes in expanded clonotypes may potentially have been confounded. Observed TCR beta diversity per million T cells fell roughly linearly with age, and a significant reduction was already apparent by age around 39. Total diversity estimates from one million sequenced T cells were considered lower bounds and underestimates.

Libraries were prepared through 5' RACE. This sample was sequenced with an Illumina HiSeq 2500. A second roughly 6 to 12 cycle PCR used a sample-barcoded 5' primer and a J-beta primer mix. A unique molecular identifier was introduced onto each TCR beta cDNA molecule by a template-switch 5' adaptor carrying 12 random nucleotides. At least 3 million CDR3-containing paired-end reads were obtained from each sample. The Mint cDNA synthesis kit, primed by a TRBC-specific oligonucleotide, was used to synthesize first-strand cDNA from all RNA. Following uracil-DNA glycosylase treatment, a first 18-cycle PCR with universal primers M1SS and BC2_uni_R was performed on all cDNA. The paper's processing steps were these. Each sample was normalized by randomly selecting 1 million high-quality reads, each carrying a distinct molecular identifier. Instead of being binned into consensus sequences, reads that shared molecular identifiers were thrown out. MiTCR, set to a Q25 quality threshold and the strictest error-elimination algorithm, was used for CDR3 identification, clonotype clustering and error correction. Lower-bound total TCR beta diversity was estimated with a nonparametric unseen species model using Euler transformation. The public reads were reprocessed in TCRdb via fastp at Q25 and MiXCR, keeping in-frame beta chains. Each entry is one CDR3 protein sequence, shown with its most common DNA and genes. For this entry, the V and J calls and clone size follow TCRdb and not the study's own pipeline. For this sample there are some 640,000 distinct CDR3 sequences; approximately 30% appear just once. Approximately 14% of the sample is in the top ten clones.

The TCR was taken from a woman of 80 years or more in good health. The sequence is built from TRBV11-2 and TRBJ2-3; TRBD2 is perhaps the D gene, given 6 matching bases. Sequenced material: blood. The CDR3 amino acid sequence is: CASSRSGRGGDTQYF. The bases are TGTGCCAGCAGCCGATCGGGGCGGGGTGGGGATACGCAGTATTTT.